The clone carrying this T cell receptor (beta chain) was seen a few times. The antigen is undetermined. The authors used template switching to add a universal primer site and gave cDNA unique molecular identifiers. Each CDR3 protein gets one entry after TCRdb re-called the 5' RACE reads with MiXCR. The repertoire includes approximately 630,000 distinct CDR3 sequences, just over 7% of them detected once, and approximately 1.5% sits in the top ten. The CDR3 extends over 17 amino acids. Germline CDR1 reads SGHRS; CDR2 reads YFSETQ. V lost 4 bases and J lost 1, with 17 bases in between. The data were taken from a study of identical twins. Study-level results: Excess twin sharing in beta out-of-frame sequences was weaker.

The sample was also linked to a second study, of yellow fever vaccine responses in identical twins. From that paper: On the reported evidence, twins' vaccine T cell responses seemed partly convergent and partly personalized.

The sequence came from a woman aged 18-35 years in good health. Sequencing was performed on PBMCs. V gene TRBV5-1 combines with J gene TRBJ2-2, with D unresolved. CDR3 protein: CASSVNSQGLNTGELFF. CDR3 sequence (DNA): TGCGCCAGCAGCGTGAATAGCCAAGGGCTGAACACCGGGGAGCTGTTTTTT.